This TCR beta chain was captured in a study of T cell repertoires in cytomegalovirus infection (dated by TCRdb to between 2017 and 2020). Describing the broader study: Peptide stimulations targeted recently identified HLA-C-restricted CMV epitopes, whose presentation resists viral immunomodulation, together with well-studied HLA-B-restricted epitopes. Donor HLA type was relevant to the analysis, as public TCR beta signatures indicated carriage of CMV infection together with the matching HLA type. On the study overall, not on this receptor specifically: The ex vivo response was dominated by HLA-C-restricted CMV-specific TCR beta clonotypes, which also provided the single most frequent clonotype in two of eight donors. In both this cohort and an independent cohort of some 350 donors, the cumulative frequency of public TCR beta family members distinguished carriers of CMV infection plus the relevant HLA type.

Data came from an Illumina HiSeq 1500. The public sequencing data were trimmed at Q25 with fastp and processed into clonotypes with MiXCR by TCRdb, which kept only in-frame beta chains. All rows with the same CDR3 protein become a single entry with the most common DNA and genes. This sample has 550,000 to 850,000 distinct CDR3 sequences in its table, and roughly a third of those were observed once. The ten biggest clones cover roughly 18% of the sample. The treatment or condition label here, explained by the study, means: in vitro stimulation with specific CMV peptide epitopes to enrich CMV-specific T cells. V is cut back by 2 bases and J by 3 bases, with 3 bases in the junction unmatched. From a lookup of the germline V gene, CDR1 and CDR2 are SGHTA and FQGNSA. The CDR3 sequence holds 15 residues, the cysteine and phenylalanine included. The CDR3 DNA has 45 bases and is translated from base 1. In regard to this clonotype: What antigen it recognizes has not been identified. The record has no base qualities; no much larger clone is one base away.

The receptor was derived from a human donor in good health (CMV status not recorded). Some clones in this sample may be carry-over from other donors' samples. Sequencing was performed on cultured PBMCs, taken from culture after CMV antigen stimulation. The chain employs TRBV7-2 and TRBJ2-4, with 8 junctional bases fitting TRBD2. CDR3 protein: CASSLWLAGKNIQYF. The DNA sequence is as follows: TGTGCCAGCAGCTTATGGCTAGCGGGCAAAAACATTCAGTACTTC.